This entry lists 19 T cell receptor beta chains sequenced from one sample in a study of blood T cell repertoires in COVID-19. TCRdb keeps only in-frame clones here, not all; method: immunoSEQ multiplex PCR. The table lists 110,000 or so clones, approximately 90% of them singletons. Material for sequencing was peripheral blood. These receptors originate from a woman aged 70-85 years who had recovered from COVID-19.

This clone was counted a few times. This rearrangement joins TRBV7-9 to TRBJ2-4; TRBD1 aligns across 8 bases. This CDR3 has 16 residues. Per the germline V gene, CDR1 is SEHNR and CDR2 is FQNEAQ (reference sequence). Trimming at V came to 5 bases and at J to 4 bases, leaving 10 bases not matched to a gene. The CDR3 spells CASSRDRGKLKNIQYF. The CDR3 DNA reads TGTGCCAGCAGCCGCGACAGGGGTAAATTAAAAAACATTCAGTACTTC.

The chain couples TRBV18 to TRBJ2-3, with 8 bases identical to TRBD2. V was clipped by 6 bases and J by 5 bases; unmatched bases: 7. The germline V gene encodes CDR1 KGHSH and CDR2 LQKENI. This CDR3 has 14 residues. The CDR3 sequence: CASSPSGREDTQYF. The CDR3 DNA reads TGTGCCAGCTCCCCTAGCGGGCGGGAAGATACGCAGTATTTT.

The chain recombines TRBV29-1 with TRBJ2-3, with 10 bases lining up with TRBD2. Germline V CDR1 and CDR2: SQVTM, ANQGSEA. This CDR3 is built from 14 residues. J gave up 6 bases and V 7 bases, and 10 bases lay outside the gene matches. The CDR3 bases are TGCAGCGGAACTAGCGGGGACCAGGGGGATACGCAGTATTTT. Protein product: CSGTSGDQGDTQYF.

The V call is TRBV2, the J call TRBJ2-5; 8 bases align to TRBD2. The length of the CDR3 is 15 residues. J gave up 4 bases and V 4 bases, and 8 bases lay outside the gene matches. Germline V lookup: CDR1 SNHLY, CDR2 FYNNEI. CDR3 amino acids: CASSVTSVEGETQYF. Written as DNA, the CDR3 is TGTGCCAGCAGTGTGACTAGCGTGGAGGGAGAGACCCAGTACTTC.

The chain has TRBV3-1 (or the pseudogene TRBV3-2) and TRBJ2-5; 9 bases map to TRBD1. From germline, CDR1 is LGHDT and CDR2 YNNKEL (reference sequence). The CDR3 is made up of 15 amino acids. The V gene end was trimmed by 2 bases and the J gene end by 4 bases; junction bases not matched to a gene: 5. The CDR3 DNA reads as TGTGCCAGCAGCCAACCCGGACAGGGGCGAGAGACCCAGTACTTC. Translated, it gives CASSQPGQGRETQYF.

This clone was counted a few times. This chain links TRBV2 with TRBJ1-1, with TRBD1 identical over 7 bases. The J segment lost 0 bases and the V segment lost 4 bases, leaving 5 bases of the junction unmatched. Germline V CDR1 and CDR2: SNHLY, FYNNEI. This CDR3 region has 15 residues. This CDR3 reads CASSGAQGMNTEAFF. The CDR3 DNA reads TGTGCCAGCAGTGGAGCACAGGGGATGAACACTGAAGCTTTCTTT.

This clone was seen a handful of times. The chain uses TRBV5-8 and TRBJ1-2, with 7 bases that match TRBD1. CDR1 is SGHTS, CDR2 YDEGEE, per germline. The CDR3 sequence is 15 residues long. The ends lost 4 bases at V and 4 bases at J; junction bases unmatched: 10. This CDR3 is CASSPEGGGIYGYTF. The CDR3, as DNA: TGTGCCAGCAGCCCCGAAGGAGGGGGCATCTATGGCTACACCTTC.

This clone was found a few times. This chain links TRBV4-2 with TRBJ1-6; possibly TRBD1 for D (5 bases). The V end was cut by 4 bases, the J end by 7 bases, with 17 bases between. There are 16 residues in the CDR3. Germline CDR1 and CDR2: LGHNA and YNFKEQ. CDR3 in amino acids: CASSPLLHTGNSPLHF. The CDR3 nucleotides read TGTGCCAGCAGCCCACTTCTGCACACAGGCAATTCACCCCTCCACTTT.

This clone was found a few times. CDR3 protein: CSASGATGANEQFF. Written as DNA, the CDR3 is TGCAGTGCTAGTGGGGCCACAGGTGCCAATGAGCAGTTCTTC. This sequence joins TRBV20-1 and TRBJ2-1, with a tentative D call TRBD1 (5 bases). This CDR3 spans 14 amino acids. Per the germline V gene, CDR1 is DFQATT and CDR2 is SNEGSKA (reference sequence). Between the trimmed V and J ends, which lost 3 bases and 6 bases, there was a span of 15 bases.

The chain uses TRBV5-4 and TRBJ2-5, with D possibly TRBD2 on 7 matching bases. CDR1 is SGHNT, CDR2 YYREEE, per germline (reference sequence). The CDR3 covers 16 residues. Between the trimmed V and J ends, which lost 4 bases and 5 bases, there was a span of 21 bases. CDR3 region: CASSASWGGAEETQYF. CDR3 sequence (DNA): TGTGCCAGCAGCGCTTCTTGGGGGGGCGCGGAGGAGACCCAGTACTTC.

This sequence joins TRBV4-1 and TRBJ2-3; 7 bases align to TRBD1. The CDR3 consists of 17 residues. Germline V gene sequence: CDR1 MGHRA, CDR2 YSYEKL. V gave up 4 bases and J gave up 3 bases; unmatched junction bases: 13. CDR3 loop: CASSLRGSQVGTDTQYF. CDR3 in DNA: TGCGCCAGCAGCCTCAGGGGGTCACAGGTCGGGACAGATACGCAGTATTTT.

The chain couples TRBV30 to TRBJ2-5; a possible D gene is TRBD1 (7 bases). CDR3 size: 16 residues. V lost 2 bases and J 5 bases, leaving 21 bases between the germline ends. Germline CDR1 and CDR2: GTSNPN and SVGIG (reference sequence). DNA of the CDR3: TGTGCCTGGAGTACCTTCGGGGCAGGGGGGAGGGAGACCCAGTACTTC. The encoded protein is CAWSTFGAGGRETQYF.

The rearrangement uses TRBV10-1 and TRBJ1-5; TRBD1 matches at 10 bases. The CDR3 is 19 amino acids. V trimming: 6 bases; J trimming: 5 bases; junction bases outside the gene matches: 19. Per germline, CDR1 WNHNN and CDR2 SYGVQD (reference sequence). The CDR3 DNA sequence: TGCGCCAGCAGCAGTCCCCCCGGGACAGGGGATCAGGGCGATCAGCCCCAGCATTTT. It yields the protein CASSSPPGTGDQGDQPQHF.

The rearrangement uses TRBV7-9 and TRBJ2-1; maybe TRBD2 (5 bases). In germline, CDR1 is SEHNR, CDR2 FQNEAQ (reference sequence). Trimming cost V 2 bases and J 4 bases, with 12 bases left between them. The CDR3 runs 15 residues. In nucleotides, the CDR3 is TGTGCCAGCAGCTTATCCGGGGATGCATACAATGAGCAGTTCTTC. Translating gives CASSLSGDAYNEQFF.

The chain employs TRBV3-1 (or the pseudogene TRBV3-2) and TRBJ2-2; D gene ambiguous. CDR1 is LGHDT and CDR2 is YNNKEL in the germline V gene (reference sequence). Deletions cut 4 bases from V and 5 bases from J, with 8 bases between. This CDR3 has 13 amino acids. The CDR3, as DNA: TGTGCCAGCAGCCTACTAAATACCGGGGAGCTGTTTTTT. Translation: CASSLLNTGELFF.

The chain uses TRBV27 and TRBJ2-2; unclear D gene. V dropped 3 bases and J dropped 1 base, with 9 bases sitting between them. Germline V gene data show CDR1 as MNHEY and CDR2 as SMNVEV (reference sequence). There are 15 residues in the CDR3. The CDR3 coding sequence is TGTGCCAGCAGTTTGGTTGCAGAGAACACCGGGGAGCTGTTTTTT. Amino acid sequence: CASSLVAENTGELFF.

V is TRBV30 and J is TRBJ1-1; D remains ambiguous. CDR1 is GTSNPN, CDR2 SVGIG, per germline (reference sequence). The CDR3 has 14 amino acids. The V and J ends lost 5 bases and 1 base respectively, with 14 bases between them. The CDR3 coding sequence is TGTGCCTGGCGAGTGATCCACACGAACACTGAAGCTTTCTTT. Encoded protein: CAWRVIHTNTEAFF.

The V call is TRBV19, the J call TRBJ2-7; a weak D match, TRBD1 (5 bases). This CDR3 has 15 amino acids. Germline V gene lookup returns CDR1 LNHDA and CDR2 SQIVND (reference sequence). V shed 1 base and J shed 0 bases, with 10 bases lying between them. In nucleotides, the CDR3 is TGTGCCAGTAGTATAGGGGGCCCACGCTCCTACGAGCAGTACTTC. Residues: CASSIGGPRSYEQYF.

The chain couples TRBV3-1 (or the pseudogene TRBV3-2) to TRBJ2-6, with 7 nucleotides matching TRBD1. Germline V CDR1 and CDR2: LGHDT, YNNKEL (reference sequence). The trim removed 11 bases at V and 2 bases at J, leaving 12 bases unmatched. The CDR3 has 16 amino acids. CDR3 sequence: CALSRQGDPGANVLTF. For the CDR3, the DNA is TGTGCCCTGAGTCGGCAGGGGGACCCTGGGGCCAACGTCCTGACTTTC.